This TCR beta chain originates from a study of blood T cell repertoires in COVID-19. For the study at large: Spain, Italy and the United States supplied samples that represented acute and convalescent COVID-19.

Between the trimmed V and J ends, which lost 1 base and 10 bases, there was a span of 14 bases. Germline assignment: CDR1 MGHDK and CDR2 SYGVNS. The CDR3 has 15 amino acids. How the authors handled the data: Researchers report that nucleated cell counts were estimated from reference gene primer amplification. Sequencing was performed with immunoSEQ multiplex PCR; in TCRdb, only in-frame clones are kept and a portion is missing. Clonal size and the V and J genes are those of that table, whereas D and trimming came from the DNA. Of roughly 140,000 clones detected, roughly 80% appear once; the ten largest clones hold 3.5%.

This clonotype was sampled from a man in his 70s who had recovered from COVID-19. The V call is TRBV25-1, the J call TRBJ1-6; unclear D gene. Sequences were obtained from peripheral blood. The CDR3 sequence is CASSEFKGTGSPLHF. For the CDR3, the DNA is TGTGCCAGCAGTGAATTCAAGGGAACGGGATCACCCCTCCACTTT. Variable domain in full (rest from reference TRBV25-1 and TRBJ1-6): EADIYQTPRYLVIGTGKKITLECSQTMGHDKMYWYQQDPGMELHLIHYSYGVNSTEKGDLSSESTVSRIRTEHFPLTLESARPSHTSQYLCASSEFKGTGSPLHFGNGTRLTVT.